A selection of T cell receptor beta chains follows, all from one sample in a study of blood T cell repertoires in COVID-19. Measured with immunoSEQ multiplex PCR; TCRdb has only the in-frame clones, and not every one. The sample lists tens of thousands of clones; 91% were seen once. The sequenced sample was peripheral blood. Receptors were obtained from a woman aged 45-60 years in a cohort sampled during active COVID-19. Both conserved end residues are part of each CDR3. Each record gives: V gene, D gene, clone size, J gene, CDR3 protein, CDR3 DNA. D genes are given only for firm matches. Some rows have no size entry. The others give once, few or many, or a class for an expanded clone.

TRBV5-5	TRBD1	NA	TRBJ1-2	CASSLAGQDYYGYTF	TGTGCCAGCAGCTTGGCGGGACAGGACTACTATGGCTACACCTTC
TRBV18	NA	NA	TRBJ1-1	CASSARGSNTEAFF	TGTGCCAGCTCGGCACGGGGATCTAACACTGAAGCTTTCTTT
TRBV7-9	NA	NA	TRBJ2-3	CASSLGLGSVPHTQYF	TGTGCCAGCAGCTTAGGCCTCGGGAGTGTTCCACATACGCAGTATTTT
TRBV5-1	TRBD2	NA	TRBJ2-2	CASSLGLADNTGELFF	TGCGCCAGCAGCCTCGGACTAGCGGATAACACCGGGGAGCTGTTTTTT
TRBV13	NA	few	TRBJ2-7	CASSLASSYEQYF	TGTGCCAGCAGCTTGGCAAGCTCCTACGAGCAGTACTTC
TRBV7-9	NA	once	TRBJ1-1	CASSWSRGLIRNTEAFF	TGTGCCAGCAGCTGGAGTAGGGGACTGATTCGGAACACTGAAGCTTTCTTT
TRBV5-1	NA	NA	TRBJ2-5	CASSSLYQETQYF	TGCGCCAGCAGCTCCCTATACCAAGAGACCCAGTACTTC
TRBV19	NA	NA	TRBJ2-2	CASSIWGGPNTGELFF	TGTGCCAGTAGTATCTGGGGGGGCCCGAACACCGGGGAGCTGTTTTTT
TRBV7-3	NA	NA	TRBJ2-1	CASLRDQSYNEQFF	TGTGCCAGCTTACGGGATCAGTCCTACAATGAGCAGTTCTTC
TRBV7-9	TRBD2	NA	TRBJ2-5	CASSLKRLGGETQYF	TGTGCCAGCAGCTTAAAGAGGTTGGGGGGGGAGACCCAGTACTTC
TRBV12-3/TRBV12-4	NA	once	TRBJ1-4	CASSFEGEKLFF	TGTGCCAGCAGTTTTGAGGGTGAAAAACTGTTTTTT
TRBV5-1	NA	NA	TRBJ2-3	CASSFRIATDTQYF	TGCGCCAGCAGCTTCAGGATCGCTACAGATACGCAGTATTTT
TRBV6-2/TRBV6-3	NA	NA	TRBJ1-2	CASSYRDSYGYTF	TGTGCCAGCAGTTACCGGGACTCCTATGGCTACACCTTC